Sequencing of this T cell receptor (beta chain) was carried out in a study of control samples from healthy donors and cancer patients. Trimming stripped 5 bases from V and 8 bases from J, with 9 bases between. Germline assignment: CDR1 LNHDA and CDR2 SQIVND (reference sequence). The CDR3 is 11 residues long. Sequencing used immunoSEQ multiplex PCR; TCRdb keeps in-frame clones, though not all of them. The sample holds about 70,000 clones; about 87% are singletons and the top ten take under 2.5%. The sample taken for sequencing was PBMCs. The sequence derives from a woman aged 45-65 years with head and neck cancer. This chain uses TRBV19 with TRBJ1-2, with a possible D match to TRBD1 (6 bases). In DNA form, the CDR3 reads TGTGCCAGTAGTGGGGGGCTCGGCTACACCTTC. This translates into CASSGGLGYTF.